The entry below gives a single TCR beta chain sequence along with its context. Antigen specificity is unknown. The assay that was used to sequence DNA from cultured CD4+ T cells was the Oncomine TCR Beta short-read assay. The source of extracted genomic DNA was cultured CD4+ T cells. Each CDR3 protein is one row after TCRdb ran MiXCR on the PCR reads. The sample records 20,000 or so distinct CDR3 sequences, approximately 61% being singletons. This specimen comes from a study of vaccination and CD4 T cells after COVID-19. This sample's treatment: approximately 11-day PBMC culture with coronavirus spike peptide pools or control peptides (ViraFEST assay). The sequencing here drew on CD4+ T cells from blood, cultured in vitro, taken after SARS-CoV-2 vaccination. The TCR originated in a human donor who had recovered from COVID-19.

The CDR3 DNA is TGTGCCAGCAGTTACTCGAGGAGCCTGAACACTGAAGCTTTCTTT. Encoded protein: CASSYSRSLNTEAFF. The chain is built from TRBV6-2 or TRBV6-3 and TRBJ1-1; D is uncertain. CDR1 is MNHEY and CDR2 is SVGEGT in the germline V gene. V was shortened by 0 bases and J by 0 bases, with 8 bases between the two germline ends. The CDR3 runs 15 residues.